This TCR beta chain comes out of a study of T cell responses to AZD1222 COVID-19 vaccine. Second-dose timings of about 4 or about 12 weeks were pooled. Profiling relied on immunoSEQ multiplex PCR, and the TCRdb table lists in-frame clones only, not all of them. The repertoire has around 160,000 clones, over 80% of them found once; the top ten carry about 3.8%. This clone was counted a single time. Its antigen is not known. Study-wide points: Every sample of the repertoires postdated the peak T cell response. Researchers report vaccine-associated CD4 TCRs spanning spike, with dominance at 160-218 and 743-854. Mostly white British, mostly female donors; authors suggested clonal diversity may be underestimated.

Losses at the gene ends were 5 bases for V and 7 bases for J; bases not matched to a gene: 6. Germline CDR1 SGHDT, CDR2 YYEEEE. CDR3 length: 14 residues. This sample comprised peripheral blood, obtained 28 days after the second AZD1222 dose. The sequence was collected from an adult who received the AZD1222 COVID-19 vaccine. V usage is TRBV5-6 and J usage is TRBJ1-6; 7 positions agree with TRBD1. The CDR3 sequence is CASRSTGLNSPLHF. The DNA for the CDR3 is TGTGCCAGCAGATCGACAGGGTTGAATTCACCCCTCCACTTT.